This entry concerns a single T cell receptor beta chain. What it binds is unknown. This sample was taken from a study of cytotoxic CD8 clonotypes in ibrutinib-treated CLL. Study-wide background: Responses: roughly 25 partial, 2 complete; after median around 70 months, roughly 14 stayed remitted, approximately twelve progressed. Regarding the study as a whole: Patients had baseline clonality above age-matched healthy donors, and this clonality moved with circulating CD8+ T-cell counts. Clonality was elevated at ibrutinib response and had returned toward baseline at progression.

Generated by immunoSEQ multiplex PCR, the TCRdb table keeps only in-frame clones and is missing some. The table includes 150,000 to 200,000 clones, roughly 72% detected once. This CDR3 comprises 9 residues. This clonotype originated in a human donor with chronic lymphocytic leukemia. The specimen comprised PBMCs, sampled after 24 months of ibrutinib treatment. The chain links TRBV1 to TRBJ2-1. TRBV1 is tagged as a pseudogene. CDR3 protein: CTSLHEQFF. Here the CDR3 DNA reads TGCACCAGCTTGCATGAGCAGTTCTTC.